These 11 T cell receptor beta chains share one sample of origin, sequenced in a study of cytomegalovirus exposure and HLA in healthy donors. Assay used: immunoSEQ multiplex PCR; TCRdb lists only in-frame clones, some missing. The repertoire has fewer than 70,000 clones, roughly 95% of them found once; the top ten carry roughly 6%. Input material: PBMCs. Every receptor here comes from a woman aged 18-29 years in good health and CMV-seropositive.

V usage is TRBV7-3 and J usage is TRBJ1-2; 7 positions agree with TRBD1. This CDR3 spans 13 amino acids. J gave up 4 bases and V 4 bases, and 3 bases lay outside the gene matches. Germline CDR1 SGHTA, CDR2 FQGTGA. The CDR3: CASSWDSSYGYTF. In nucleotides, the CDR3 is TGTGCCAGCAGCTGGGACAGCTCCTATGGCTACACCTTC.

The V call is TRBV15, the J call TRBJ2-3, with TRBD1 identical over 7 bases. Trimming took 5 bases from V and 1 from J; bases not matched to a gene: 9. Germline-derived CDR1 and CDR2 are LNHNV and YYDKDF (reference sequence). This CDR3 has 16 amino acids. CDR3 protein: CATSAPRQGGTDTQYF. The CDR3 DNA reads TGTGCCACCAGCGCACCCCGACAGGGCGGCACAGATACGCAGTATTTT.

The V and J genes are TRBV4-1 and TRBJ1-1; 9 bases fit TRBD1. Trimming cost V 0 bases and J 4 bases; bases outside gene matches: 6. CDR1 and CDR2 from the germline V gene are MGHRA and YSYEKL. This CDR3 comprises 16 residues. CDR3 nucleotides: TGCGCCAGCAGCCAAGATCGGACAGGGGTGCCCACTGAAGCTTTCTTT. Protein product: CASSQDRTGVPTEAFF.

The count of this clone is one. The chain uses TRBV7-6 and TRBJ1-1, with 7 bases identical to TRBD1. In germline, CDR1 is SGHVS, CDR2 FNYEAQ. The CDR3 loop spans 16 amino acids. J gave up 3 bases and V 0 bases, and 7 bases lay outside the gene matches. CDR3 nucleotides: TGTGCCAGCAGCTTAGCGCCGGACAGGACGGACACTGAAGCTTTCTTT. This gives the protein CASSLAPDRTDTEAFF.

In its sample, this clone was seen a few times. The chain has TRBV11-2 and TRBJ2-5; TRBD2 aligns across 8 bases. Germline CDR1 is SGHAT and CDR2 is FQNNGV. The CDR3 has 17 amino acids. Trimming cost V 6 bases and J 4 bases; bases outside gene matches: 16. The CDR3 region is CASRPSSGGPFLETQYF. The DNA of the CDR3 is TGTGCCAGCAGACCGTCTTCGGGAGGGCCTTTTTTAGAGACCCAGTACTTC.

The CDR3 DNA is TGCGCCAGCAGTTCGTGGGGGGAGAACACCGGGGAGCTGTTTTTT. Its translation: CASSSWGENTGELFF. The chain has TRBV5-1 and TRBJ2-2; perhaps TRBD2 as D (6 bases). CDR3 length equals 15 residues. Trimming left V 5 bases short and J 1 base short, with 12 bases between. The germline V gene has CDR1 SGHRS and CDR2 YFSETQ.

V is TRBV4-3 and J is TRBJ2-5; D perhaps matches TRBD2 (5 bases). Per the germline V gene, CDR1 is LGHNA and CDR2 is YSLEER. The V and J ends lost 1 base and 5 bases respectively, with 17 bases between them. This CDR3 has 16 residues. As DNA, the CDR3 is TGCGCCAGCAGCCAAGCAGCCACAGCCCGAGGGGAGACCCAGTACTTC. As protein: CASSQAATARGETQYF.

V gene TRBV5-1 combines with J gene TRBJ2-2, with 7 bases matching TRBD2. Unmatched junction bases numbered 10, after V lost 7 bases and J lost 4 bases. Germline CDR1 reads SGHRS; CDR2 reads YFSETQ. CDR3 length equals 15 residues. CDR3 nucleotide sequence: TGCGCCAGCGGATCTAGCGGAGAACTCACCGGGGAGCTGTTTTTT. Protein product: CASGSSGELTGELFF.

The chain joins TRBV9 to TRBJ1-6; D is unclear. The V and J ends lost 4 bases and 8 bases respectively, with 16 bases between them. The CDR3 is made up of 15 amino acids. Germline-derived CDR1 and CDR2 are SGDLS and YYNGEE. CDR3 amino acids: CASSPFRRRDSPLHF. The DNA of the CDR3 is TGTGCCAGCAGCCCGTTTAGGAGACGTGATTCACCCCTCCACTTT.

The V and J genes are TRBV7-3 and TRBJ2-1; 12 bases agree with TRBD2. The germline gives CDR1 SGHTA, CDR2 FQGTGA. Trimming took 5 bases from V and 10 from J; bases not matched to a gene: 9. The CDR3 runs 15 residues. The CDR3 sequence is CASSVRTSGVPEQFF. CDR3 bases: TGTGCCAGCAGCGTGCGGACTAGCGGGGTTCCCGAGCAGTTCTTC.

The gene calls are TRBV27 and TRBJ1-1, with D possibly matching TRBD1 (6 bases). The V end lost 2 bases, the J end lost 0 bases, and 19 bases lay between the germline ends. This CDR3 is 18 amino acids long. The germline gives CDR1 MNHEY, CDR2 SMNVEV (reference sequence). CDR3: CASSLRAGALLMNTEAFF. CDR3 bases: TGTGCCAGCAGTTTACGGGCAGGGGCACTTCTAATGAACACTGAAGCTTTCTTT.